This TCR beta chain was sequenced for a study of cytomegalovirus exposure and HLA in healthy donors. Germline CDR1 SGHRS, CDR2 YFSETQ. This CDR3 is built from 15 residues. The V and J ends lost 4 bases and 2 bases, in that order; junction bases with no gene match: 8. The study's findings and limits: Later genetic work tied a missense DCLRE1C variant to beta-chain V and J trimming. Later, an analysis found that common viral pathogens appeared to be linked with several of the most significant clusters. As was reported, the HLA-A and HLA-B alleles of most subjects were accurately predicted from TCR beta sequences.

This clone was seen a few times. The antigen is unknown. Researchers ran the PCR with 60 Vbeta and 13 Jbeta primers. Clones were read by immunoSEQ multiplex PCR, and TCRdb kept only the in-frame ones, dropping some. The sample holds almost 200,000 clones, about 76% seen once. V and J are TRBV5-1 and TRBJ2-5, with 7 bases fitting TRBD1. Sequencing was done on a sample of PBMCs. The sequence came from a male donor in good health and CMV-seropositive. The CDR3 DNA sequence: TGCGCCAGCAGCAGGCGGACAGGACAACAAGAGACCCAGTACTTC. Its protein is CASSRRTGQQETQYF.